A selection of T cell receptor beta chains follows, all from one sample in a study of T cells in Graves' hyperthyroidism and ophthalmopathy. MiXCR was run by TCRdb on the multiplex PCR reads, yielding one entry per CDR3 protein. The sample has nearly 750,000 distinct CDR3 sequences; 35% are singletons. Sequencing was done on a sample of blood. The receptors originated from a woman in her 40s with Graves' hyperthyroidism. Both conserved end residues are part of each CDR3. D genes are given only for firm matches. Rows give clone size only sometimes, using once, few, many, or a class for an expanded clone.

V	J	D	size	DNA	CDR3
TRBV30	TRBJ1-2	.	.	TGTGCCTGGAGTGTGTCCGAGAATGGCTACACCTTC	CAWSVSENGYTF
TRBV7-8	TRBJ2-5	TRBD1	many	TGTGCCAGCAGCTCAGATCGGAACGGGACAGGGCAAGAGACCCAGTACTTC	CASSSDRNGTGQETQYF
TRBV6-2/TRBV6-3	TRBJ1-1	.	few	TGTGCCAGCAGTGCTCCAGGGTTCTTAGCTTTCTTT	CASSAPGFLAFF
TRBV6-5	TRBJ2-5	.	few	TGTGCCAGCAGTTACGATTATGAAGAGACCCAGTACTTC	CASSYDYEETQYF
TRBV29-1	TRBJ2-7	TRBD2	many	TGCAGCGTAAGGGGACTAGCGGGAGTCTACGAGCAGTACTTC	CSVRGLAGVYEQYF
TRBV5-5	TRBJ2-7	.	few	TGTGCCAGCAGCTTGGTTCTGGGGGACTACGAGCAGTACTTC	CASSLVLGDYEQYF
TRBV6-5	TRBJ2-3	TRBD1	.	TGTGCCATCAGTTACTCCTTGGGGGACAGGGGGCGACGAGATACGCAGTATTTT	CAISYSLGDRGRRDTQYF
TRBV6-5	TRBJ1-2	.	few	TGTGCCAGCAGTCCCAGCGGGAAAAACTATGGCTACACCTTC	CASSPSGKNYGYTF
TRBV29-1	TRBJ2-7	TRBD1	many	TGCAGCGGCGGGGGACAGGGCTACGAGCAGTACTTC	CSGGGQGYEQYF
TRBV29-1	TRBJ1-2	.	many	TGCAGCGCCATTCTCTCTAGCTTTATTGGGTATGGCTACACCTTC	CSAILSSFIGYGYTF
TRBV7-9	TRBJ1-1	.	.	TGTGCCAGCAGCCCCCTCGGGAAGTTGGCTGAAGCTTTCTTT	CASSPLGKLAEAFF
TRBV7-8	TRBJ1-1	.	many	TGTGCCAGCGCGTGGACAAGTAACACTGAAGCTTTCTTT	CASAWTSNTEAFF
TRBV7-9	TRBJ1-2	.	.	TGTGCCAGCAGCTTAGGGGATACGAGCTACACCTTC	CASSLGDTSYTF
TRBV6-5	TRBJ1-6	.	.	TGTGCCAGCAGTTATACAGGGTGGAATTCACCCCTCCACTTT	CASSYTGWNSPLHF
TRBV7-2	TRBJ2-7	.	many	TGTGCCAGCAGCCCCGGGGCTGCAGAGCAGTACTTC	CASSPGAAEQYF
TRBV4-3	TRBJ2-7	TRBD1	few	TGCGCCAGCAGCCAAGAGGGGGACAGGCGCTACGAGCAGTACTTC	CASSQEGDRRYEQYF